This T cell receptor (beta chain) originates from a study of cytomegalovirus exposure and HLA in healthy donors. Researchers ran the PCR with 60 Vbeta and 13 Jbeta primers. Only in-frame clones appear in the TCRdb table, and some are missing; sequencing was by immunoSEQ multiplex PCR. The sample contains around 190,000 clones, about 85% of which appear only once. Per germline, CDR1 MNHEY and CDR2 SMNVEV (reference sequence). The CDR3 covers 13 residues. V was clipped by 0 bases and J by 4 bases, with 4 bases between them. This chain connects TRBV27 to TRBJ1-5; no definite D call. What was sequenced was PBMCs. This TCR was recovered from a woman in her forties or fifties in good health and CMV-seronegative. This CDR3 reads CASSLSVNQPQHF. As DNA, the CDR3 is TGTGCCAGCAGTTTATCCGTGAATCAGCCCCAGCATTTT.